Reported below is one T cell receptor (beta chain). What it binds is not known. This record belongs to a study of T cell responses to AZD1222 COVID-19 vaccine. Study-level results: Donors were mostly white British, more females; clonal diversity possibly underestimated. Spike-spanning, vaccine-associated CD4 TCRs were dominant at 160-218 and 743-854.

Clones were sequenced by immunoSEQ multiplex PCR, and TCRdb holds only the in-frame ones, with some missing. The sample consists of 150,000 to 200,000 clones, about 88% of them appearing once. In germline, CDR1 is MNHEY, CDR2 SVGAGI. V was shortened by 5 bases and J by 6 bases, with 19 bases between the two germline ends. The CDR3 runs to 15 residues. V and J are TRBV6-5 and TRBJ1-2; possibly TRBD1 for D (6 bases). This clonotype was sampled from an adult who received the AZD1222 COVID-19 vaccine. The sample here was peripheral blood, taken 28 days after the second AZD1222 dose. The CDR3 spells CASSQRQELPNGYTF. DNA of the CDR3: TGTGCCAGCAGTCAGAGACAGGAACTACCTAATGGCTACACCTTC.